Listed here are 12 T cell receptor beta chains from one sample, sequenced in a study of cytomegalovirus exposure and HLA in healthy donors. PCR employed 60 Vbeta and 13 Jbeta primers. Sequencing was performed with immunoSEQ multiplex PCR; in TCRdb, only in-frame clones are kept and a portion is missing. The data contain around 30,000 clones, about 86% of them seen just once; the ten biggest clones take up around 3%. Sequencing was done on a sample of PBMCs. The receptors were gathered from a boy between 10 and 17 years old in good health and CMV-seronegative.

The V call is TRBV6-5, the J call TRBJ2-1; 7 positions match TRBD2. Germline V CDR1 and CDR2: MNHEY, SVGAGI. This CDR3 spans 15 amino acids. The V gene end was trimmed by 2 bases and the J gene end by 4 bases; junction bases not matched to a gene: 5. The CDR3 bases are TGTGCCAGCAGTTACGTTACTAGCGCATACAATGAGCAGTTCTTC. This codes for CASSYVTSAYNEQFF.

V is TRBV4-2 and J is TRBJ1-3; no definite D call. The V gene lost 1 base and the J gene lost 11 bases, with 9 bases spanning the gap. There are 12 residues in the CDR3. Germline values: CDR1 LGHNA, CDR2 YNFKEQ. For the CDR3, the DNA is TGTGCCAGCAGCCAAGGCGAGATGGCCATATATTTT. It yields the protein CASSQGEMAIYF.

This clone has more than one count but fewer than ten. This rearrangement joins TRBV6-1 to TRBJ2-3; the match to TRBD2 covers 8 bases. Trimming cost V 6 bases and J 1 base; bases outside gene matches: 0. The CDR3 covers 13 residues. The germline CDR1 and CDR2 sequences are MNHNS and SASEGT. The CDR3 DNA sequence: TGTGCCAGCAGGCGGGAGGGCACAGATACGCAGTATTTT. Its translation is CASRREGTDTQYF.

The V gene is TRBV7-2, the J gene TRBJ2-1, with D perhaps matching TRBD1 (6 bases). CDR3 length: 14 residues. Germline V lookup: CDR1 SGHTA, CDR2 FQGNSA. Trimming removed 1 base from V and 4 bases from J, with 8 bases in between. CDR3 nucleotides: TGTGCCAGCAGCTTAGATCAGGGGTACAATGAGCAGTTCTTC. Translation: CASSLDQGYNEQFF.

The chain uses TRBV18 and TRBJ2-7; 7 positions match TRBD1. Germline V gene lookup returns CDR1 KGHSH and CDR2 LQKENI. V was clipped by 3 bases and J by 2 bases; unmatched bases: 4. The CDR3 extends over 14 amino acids. DNA for the CDR3: TGTGCCAGCTCACCGAATGACAGGGCCTACGAGCAGTACTTC. Translated, it gives CASSPNDRAYEQYF. Full variable domain (outside the CDR3, taken from reference TRBV18 and TRBJ2-7): NAGVMQNPRHLVRRRGQEARLRCSPMKGHSHVYWYRQLPEEGLKFMVYLQKENIIDESGMPKERFSAEFPKEGPSILRIQQVVRGDSAAYFCASSPNDRAYEQYFGPGTRLTVT.

The rearrangement joins TRBV19 to TRBJ2-2; 8 bases map to TRBD2. V was clipped by 5 bases and J by 5 bases; unmatched bases: 7. Germline-derived CDR1 and CDR2 are LNHDA and SQIVND (reference sequence). The CDR3 contains 15 residues. The CDR3 loop reads CASSYGLAGTGELFF. The CDR3 region has the DNA TGTGCCAGTAGTTATGGACTAGCCGGGACCGGGGAGCTGTTTTTT. Full variable domain (remainder filled in from reference TRBV19 and TRBJ2-2): DGGITQSPKYLFRKEGQNVTLSCEQNLNHDAMYWYRQDPGQGLRLIYYSQIVNDFQKGDIAEGYSVSREKKESFPLTVTSAQKNPTAFYLCASSYGLAGTGELFFGEGSRLTVL.

The chain has TRBV6-6 and TRBJ1-6, with D possibly TRBD1 on 5 matching bases. V was clipped by 5 bases and J by 14 bases, with 19 bases between them. This CDR3 region has 14 residues. CDR1 and CDR2 from the germline V gene are MNHNY and SVGAGI (reference sequence). As DNA, the CDR3 is TGTGCCAGCAGTCAGACGGGGACTCAAAATTCCCTCCACTTT. This translates into CASSQTGTQNSLHF.

The J gene is TRBJ1-5, the V gene TRBV6-5; D not certain. This CDR3 is built from 13 residues. Deletions cut 6 bases from V and 3 bases from J, with 9 bases between. Germline values: CDR1 MNHEY, CDR2 SVGAGI. The CDR3, as DNA: TGTGCCAGCAGATACCAGTACAATCAGCCCCAGCATTTT. This translates into CASRYQYNQPQHF.

V and J are TRBV28 and TRBJ2-4; 9 bases align to TRBD1. CDR1 MDHEN and CDR2 SYDVKM come from the germline V gene. V shed 7 bases, J shed 4 bases, and the junction held 11 bases outside the gene matches. The CDR3 covers 16 residues. The CDR3 sequence: CASNTRGTGWKNIQYF. As DNA, the CDR3 is TGTGCCAGCAATACCCGGGGGACAGGGTGGAAAAACATTCAGTACTTC.

The chain employs TRBV6-6 and TRBJ1-5; tentatively, D is TRBD1 (5 bases). V was trimmed by 2 bases and J by 5 bases, leaving 13 bases between them. The germline CDR1 and CDR2 sequences are MNHNY and SVGAGI (reference sequence). The CDR3 sequence is 15 residues long. The DNA of the CDR3 is TGTGCCAGCAGTTACGTCCAGGGTCCCCATCAGCCCCAGCATTTT. Translated, it gives CASSYVQGPHQPQHF.

This chain joins TRBV4-3 and TRBJ1-2, with D perhaps matching TRBD1 (6 bases). CDR3 length equals 16 residues. Germline V CDR1 and CDR2: LGHNA, YSLEER. Trimming took off 7 bases at V and 4 bases at J, with 22 bases between the two ends. The CDR3 nucleotides read TGCGCCAGCACTCCCACTTCCCAATCAGGGGTCTATGGCTACACCTTC. This sequence encodes CASTPTSQSGVYGYTF.

This rearrangement joins TRBV28 to TRBJ1-5, with TRBD1 identical over 7 bases. There are 15 residues in the CDR3. The V segment lost 5 bases and the J segment 1 base; nucleotides outside the gene matches: 5. Germline V gene lookup returns CDR1 MDHEN and CDR2 SYDVKM. CDR3 nucleotide sequence: TGTGCCAGCAGTCCCGGGACAGAGAGCAATCAGCCCCAGCATTTT. This gives the protein CASSPGTESNQPQHF.